One sample yielded the 14 T cell receptor beta chains listed below, sequenced in a study of OX40 agonist ivuxolimab in advanced cancers. Library preparation was by the immunoSEQ multiplex PCR assay. TCRdb's version of the immuneACCESS table is confined to in-frame rearrangements and falls short of the full clone set. An unresolved V gene accounts for under half of the shortfall where checked; the remainder is of unknown origin. The sample records 30,000 to 35,000 clones, roughly nine tenths of which are singletons. About 35% of the sample belongs to the ten largest clones. Sequences were derived from CD4+ or CD8+ T cells sorted from blood, sampled in a trial of the OX40 agonist ivuxolimab. These TCRs come from an adult with an advanced solid tumor such as melanoma, head and neck, liver or kidney cancer.

This clone was counted between two and nine times. J is TRBJ2-7 and V is TRBV7-9; D may be TRBD2 (6 bases). Trimming stripped 5 bases from V and 0 bases from J, with 11 bases between. The V gene's germline CDR1 is SEHNR and CDR2 FQNEAQ (reference sequence). The CDR3 covers 14 residues. CDR3 coding DNA: TGTGCCAGCAGCCCGGGACTTGCCTCCTACGAGCAGTACTTC. This encodes CASSPGLASYEQYF.

The V and J genes are TRBV6-4 and TRBJ2-1; 8 nucleotides agree with TRBD2. V dropped 0 bases and J dropped 8; count of bases not matched to a gene: 12. CDR1 is MRHNA and CDR2 is SNTAGT in the germline V gene. This CDR3 has 17 residues. CDR3 region: CASSDSAGGGVTDEQFF. The CDR3 DNA sequence: TGTGCCAGCAGTGACTCGGCGGGAGGTGGGGTTACGGATGAGCAGTTCTTC.

The chain carries TRBV14 and TRBJ1-3; perhaps TRBD1 as D (5 bases). The CDR3 spans 16 residues. Trimming pared 4 bases from V and 0 bases from J, leaving 13 bases between. CDR1 is SGHDN and CDR2 is FVKESK in the germline V gene. The CDR3 here is CASSPGAGTSGNTIYF. CDR3 sequence (DNA): TGTGCCAGCAGCCCCGGCGCGGGGACCTCTGGAAACACCATATATTTT.

J is TRBJ2-7 and V is TRBV29-1; 7 bases are a match to TRBD2. The trim removed 3 bases at V and 2 bases at J, leaving 4 bases unmatched. The V gene's germline CDR1 is SQVTM and CDR2 ANQGSEA. CDR3 length equals 13 residues. Here the CDR3 DNA reads TGCAGCGTTGAGGGGGGGAGGGCCTACGAGCAGTACTTC. As protein: CSVEGGRAYEQYF.

DNA of the CDR3: TGTGCCAGCAGTGCCCCCGTGAGGGGGGCGACCTACGAGCAGTACTTC. Residues: CASSAPVRGATYEQYF. The rearrangement joins TRBV6-1 to TRBJ2-7; possibly TRBD1 or TRBD2 for D (6 bases each). V dropped 4 bases and J dropped 2 bases, with 18 bases sitting between them. Germline V CDR1 and CDR2: MNHNS, SASEGT. The CDR3 is 16 amino acids.

The chain carries TRBV27 and TRBJ2-7; D is possibly TRBD1 or TRBD2 (5 bases each). The CDR3 length is 13 residues. Deletions cut 5 bases from V and 3 bases from J, with 11 bases between. Germline CDR1 MNHEY, CDR2 SMNVEV (reference sequence). CDR3 protein: CASSPGPNYEQYF. The CDR3 coding sequence is TGTGCCAGCAGTCCGGGACCCAACTACGAGCAGTACTTC.

This rearrangement joins TRBV7-2 to TRBJ2-7; no clear D. The CDR3 contains 13 residues. CDR1 is SGHTA, CDR2 FQGNSA, per germline. V was pared by 2 bases and J by 3 bases, with 8 bases between. The CDR3 bases are TGTGCCAGCAGCTTACTAGTGCTCTACGAGCAGTACTTC. Translated: CASSLLVLYEQYF.

V gene TRBV6-5 combines with J gene TRBJ1-1; D perhaps matches TRBD1 (5 bases). CDR1 and CDR2 (germline): MNHEY, SVGAGI. The CDR3 extends over 13 amino acids. Between the trimmed V and J ends, which lost 5 bases and 10 bases, there was a span of 17 bases. CDR3 nucleotides: TGTGCCAGCAGTGCCAAGGGGCGGGATGCAGCTTTCTTT. Protein product: CASSAKGRDAAFF.

The chain couples TRBV9 to TRBJ2-2; D is unclear. The CDR3 has 13 residues. Germline V gene sequence: CDR1 SGDLS, CDR2 YYNGEE. The germline V and J ends were trimmed by 0 bases and 7 bases, with 7 bases remaining between them. CDR3 bases: TGTGCCAGCAGCGTAGCGAAGCTCGGGGAGCTGTTTTTT. This codes for CASSVAKLGELFF.

On this clone itself: The same CDR3 arises from other DNA sequences in this sample as well. The chain uses TRBV6-5 and TRBJ2-6; D gene unclear. V lost 2 bases and J 0 bases, leaving 5 bases between the germline ends. CDR1 is MNHEY, CDR2 SVGAGI, per germline. This CDR3 contains 15 residues. The CDR3 nucleotides read TGTGCCAGCAGTTACCTTGCCTCTGGGGCCAACGTCCTGACTTTC. It codes for CASSYLASGANVLTF.

This chain joins TRBV5-6 and TRBJ2-2, with 7 bases aligning to TRBD1. V lost 4 bases and J lost 6; bases outside the gene matches: 15. CDR1 and CDR2 (germline): SGHDT, YYEEEE. This CDR3 is built from 17 residues. Here the CDR3 DNA reads TGTGCCAGCAGCCGCAATATCGAGGGGGCGCGGTCCGGGGAGCTGTTTTTT. This gives the protein CASSRNIEGARSGELFF.

The chain joins TRBV9 to TRBJ1-6, with D perhaps matching TRBD1 (6 bases). Trimming shortened V by 3 bases and J by 6 bases, and 10 bases separated the two germline ends. The CDR3 consists of 14 residues. Germline V gene data show CDR1 as SGDLS and CDR2 as YYNGEE. CDR3 protein: CASSAGQRNSPLHF. The CDR3 DNA reads TGTGCCAGCAGCGCTGGACAGCGTAATTCACCCCTCCACTTT.

V usage is TRBV9 and J usage is TRBJ2-1; D tentatively fits TRBD1 or TRBD2 (6 bases each). Trimming removed 2 bases at V and 4 bases at J, with 13 bases between. CDR1 and CDR2 from the germline V gene are SGDLS and YYNGEE. The length of the CDR3 is 15 residues. As DNA, the CDR3 is TGTGCCAGCAGCGTGCGCGGGACACCTTACAATGAGCAGTTCTTC. This gives the protein CASSVRGTPYNEQFF.

The rearrangement uses TRBV19 and TRBJ2-1; 7 nucleotides match TRBD2. This CDR3 has 15 residues. CDR1 is LNHDA and CDR2 is SQIVND in the germline V gene (reference sequence). Trimming removed 7 bases from V and 0 bases from J; junction bases left unmatched: 6. As DNA, the CDR3 is TGTGCCAGTACCGGGGAGGGGAGCTCCTACAATGAGCAGTTCTTC. As protein: CASTGEGSSYNEQFF.